A selection of T cell receptor beta chains follows, all from one sample in a study of T cells in localized non-small cell lung cancer. The protocol was immunoSEQ multiplex PCR, while the TCRdb copy is restricted to in-frame clones and leaves out a portion. The table lists about 2,200 clones, approximately 25% of them singletons, with over 15% in the top ten. The sequencing here drew on normal lung tissue next to the tumor, taken before any cancer treatment. The receptors derive from an older male donor with stage I lung adenocarcinoma. Both conserved end residues are part of each CDR3. The D gene is left open where the match is weak. The size entry is marked missing in some rows and otherwise reads once, few, many or a size class.

CDR3nt: TGTGCCAGTACCAGGATCCACCGGGGAGCTGTTTTT; CDR3aa: CASTRIHRGAVF; d_gene: .; j_gene: TRBJ2-2; abundance: few; v_gene: TRBV19
CDR3nt: TGTGCCAGCAGCTTAGGGGCGGATGGAGAGACCCAGTACTTC; CDR3aa: CASSLGADGETQYF; d_gene: .; j_gene: TRBJ2-5; abundance: .; v_gene: TRBV11-3
CDR3nt: TGTGCCAGTAGTAACACAGGGGGCAGTGCTGAAGCTTTCTTT; CDR3aa: CASSNTGGSAEAFF; d_gene: TRBD1; j_gene: TRBJ1-1; abundance: hyperexpanded; v_gene: TRBV19
CDR3nt: TGTGCCAGCAGGGTACAGGGGTTGGGTGGCTACACCTTC; CDR3aa: CASRVQGLGGYTF; d_gene: TRBD1; j_gene: TRBJ1-2; abundance: few; v_gene: TRBV6-8
CDR3nt: TGTGCCAGCTCACCCTACGGGGAGGGTGGACCAAACACTGAAGCTTTCTTT; CDR3aa: CASSPYGEGGPNTEAFF; d_gene: .; j_gene: TRBJ1-1; abundance: .; v_gene: TRBV18
CDR3nt: TGCGCCAGCAGCTTGGAGGTCAGGGGGCTTGGTGAAGCTTTCTTT; CDR3aa: CASSLEVRGLGEAFF; d_gene: TRBD1; j_gene: TRBJ1-1; abundance: few; v_gene: TRBV5-1
CDR3nt: TGTGCCAGCAGGCGCGACAGGGGGCGTATGGGAAACATTCAGTACTTC; CDR3aa: CASRRDRGRMGNIQYF; d_gene: TRBD1; j_gene: TRBJ2-4; abundance: .; v_gene: TRBV9
CDR3nt: TGTGCCAGCTCTACCCGGGCCGTGAACACTGAAGCTTTCTTT; CDR3aa: CASSTRAVNTEAFF; d_gene: .; j_gene: TRBJ1-1; abundance: .; v_gene: TRBV18
CDR3nt: TGTGCCAGCACCTCCCTAGCGGGGGGGCCTCGCGATACGCAGTATTTT; CDR3aa: CASTSLAGGPRDTQYF; d_gene: TRBD2; j_gene: TRBJ2-3; abundance: large; v_gene: TRBV11-3
CDR3nt: TGTGCCAGTAGTATCGACGGACGAAATGGCTACACCTTC; CDR3aa: CASSIDGRNGYTF; d_gene: .; j_gene: TRBJ1-2; abundance: few; v_gene: TRBV19
CDR3nt: TGTGCCAGCAGCGTGGGAGGGAAGATCGGCACTGAAGCTTTCTTT; CDR3aa: CASSVGGKIGTEAFF; d_gene: .; j_gene: TRBJ1-1; abundance: .; v_gene: TRBV9
CDR3nt: TGTGCCAGCAGCGTAACAGACTACAATGAGCAGTTCTTC; CDR3aa: CASSVTDYNEQFF; d_gene: .; j_gene: TRBJ2-1; abundance: .; v_gene: TRBV9
CDR3nt: TGTGCCAGCAGTGAACAGACAGGGAGTCAAGAGACCCAGTACTTC; CDR3aa: CASSEQTGSQETQYF; d_gene: TRBD1; j_gene: TRBJ2-5; abundance: .; v_gene: TRBV6-7
CDR3nt: TGTGCCAGCAGCCCAATAACAGGGTACTACGAGCAGTACTTC; CDR3aa: CASSPITGYYEQYF; d_gene: .; j_gene: TRBJ2-7; abundance: .; v_gene: TRBV14
CDR3nt: TGTGCCAGTAGTATGGGGGACGGAGAGACCCAGTACTTC; CDR3aa: CASSMGDGETQYF; d_gene: .; j_gene: TRBJ2-5; abundance: few; v_gene: TRBV19
CDR3nt: TGTGCCAGCAGCTCGCGGGGCTCCTCTGGAAACACCATATATTTT; CDR3aa: CASSSRGSSGNTIYF; d_gene: .; j_gene: TRBJ1-3; abundance: .; v_gene: TRBV11-3
CDR3nt: TGTGCCAGCAACCGACAGGGTGGCTATGGCTACACCTTC; CDR3aa: CASNRQGGYGYTF; d_gene: TRBD1; j_gene: TRBJ1-2; abundance: medium-sized; v_gene: TRBV7-2
CDR3nt: TGCGCCAGCACCTCGAAAGGGGGGACATCTGAAGCTTTCTTT; CDR3aa: CASTSKGGTSEAFF; d_gene: .; j_gene: TRBJ1-1; abundance: few; v_gene: TRBV10-2
CDR3nt: TGTGCCAGCAGCTTATTTCAAATGGTGGAGTACAATCAGCCCCAGCATTTT; CDR3aa: CASSLFQMVEYNQPQHF; d_gene: .; j_gene: TRBJ1-5; abundance: few; v_gene: TRBV11-3
CDR3nt: TGTGCCAGCAGTTCCTTACAGGGGACGGGAGAAAAACTGTTTTTT; CDR3aa: CASSSLQGTGEKLFF; d_gene: TRBD1; j_gene: TRBJ1-4; abundance: once; v_gene: TRBV28
CDR3nt: TGTGCCACCAGCAGAGGGGACGGCCTAGACTATGGCTACACCTTC; CDR3aa: CATSRGDGLDYGYTF; d_gene: .; j_gene: TRBJ1-2; abundance: .; v_gene: TRBV15
CDR3nt: TGTGCCAGCAGCGTAAGGGTTGGCACTGAAGCTTTCTTT; CDR3aa: CASSVRVGTEAFF; d_gene: .; j_gene: TRBJ1-1; abundance: .; v_gene: TRBV9
CDR3nt: TGTGCCAGCAGCTTAAATGCAGGGTTGAATGGCTACACCTTC; CDR3aa: CASSLNAGLNGYTF; d_gene: .; j_gene: TRBJ1-2; abundance: .; v_gene: TRBV7-1
CDR3nt: TGTGCCAGCAGTTTTCCGGGAGTATCGAACACTGAAGCTTTCTTT; CDR3aa: CASSFPGVSNTEAFF; d_gene: .; j_gene: TRBJ1-1; abundance: medium-sized; v_gene: TRBV28
CDR3nt: TGTGCCAGCAGCCTACTGGGGCAAATGAACACTGAAGCTTTCTTT; CDR3aa: CASSLLGQMNTEAFF; d_gene: .; j_gene: TRBJ1-1; abundance: .; v_gene: TRBV28
CDR3nt: TGCAGCGCCCGAACGACTAGCGGGACTAGCACAGATACGCAGTATTTT; CDR3aa: CSARTTSGTSTDTQYF; d_gene: TRBD2; j_gene: TRBJ2-3; abundance: .; v_gene: TRBV29-1
CDR3nt: TGTGCCTGGGGCAGACCGGGAGAGAGGGGCTACACCTTC; CDR3aa: CAWGRPGERGYTF; d_gene: .; j_gene: TRBJ1-2; abundance: .; v_gene: TRBV30
CDR3nt: TGCGCCAGCAGCTTTGGGACAGGAGCCATGAACACTGAAGCTTTCTTT; CDR3aa: CASSFGTGAMNTEAFF; d_gene: TRBD1; j_gene: TRBJ1-1; abundance: .; v_gene: TRBV5-1
CDR3nt: TGTGCCAGCAGCTCCGTGGTGAGCGGGACTGGAAATGAGCAGTTCTTC; CDR3aa: CASSSVVSGTGNEQFF; d_gene: TRBD2; j_gene: TRBJ2-1; abundance: medium-sized; v_gene: TRBV11-3
CDR3nt: TGTGCCAGCAGCTTGGCCAAGGGGCCGGGTACTGAAGCTTTCTTT; CDR3aa: CASSLAKGPGTEAFF; d_gene: .; j_gene: TRBJ1-1; abundance: .; v_gene: TRBV11-3
CDR3nt: TGTGCCAGCAGCTCTGGGCGGGGTTTAGACTATGGCTACACCTTC; CDR3aa: CASSSGRGLDYGYTF; d_gene: .; j_gene: TRBJ1-2; abundance: few; v_gene: TRBV7-6
CDR3nt: TGTGCCAGCAGTTACTCGACAGGGGCCTACACCGGGGAGCTGTTTTTT; CDR3aa: CASSYSTGAYTGELFF; d_gene: TRBD1; j_gene: TRBJ2-2; abundance: few; v_gene: TRBV6-8
CDR3nt: TGCGTTACCGGCGGGGGGGCCGTCAATGAGCAGTTCTTC; CDR3aa: CVTGGGAVNEQFF; d_gene: TRBD2; j_gene: TRBJ2-1; abundance: few; v_gene: TRBV29-1
CDR3nt: TGTGCCAGCATCACGACAGTGAACACTGAAGCTTTCTTT; CDR3aa: CASITTVNTEAFF; d_gene: .; j_gene: TRBJ1-1; abundance: .; v_gene: TRBV28
CDR3nt: TGTGCCAGCAGCCCCCAAGGAAGCGGGGGTTCCCAAGAGACCCAGTACTTC; CDR3aa: CASSPQGSGGSQETQYF; d_gene: TRBD2; j_gene: TRBJ2-5; abundance: medium-sized; v_gene: TRBV11-3
CDR3nt: TGTGCCAGCAGCTTAGATCGACTAGCGGGAGGAGCCGGGGAGCTGTTTTTT; CDR3aa: CASSLDRLAGGAGELFF; d_gene: TRBD2; j_gene: TRBJ2-2; abundance: medium-sized; v_gene: TRBV11-3
CDR3nt: TGTGCCAGCAGCTTTGGGGGGAATACCTACAATGAGCAGTTCTTC; CDR3aa: CASSFGGNTYNEQFF; d_gene: .; j_gene: TRBJ2-1; abundance: .; v_gene: TRBV11-3
CDR3nt: TGTGCCAGCAGCTCGGGCAACACCGGGGAGCTGTTTTTT; CDR3aa: CASSSGNTGELFF; d_gene: .; j_gene: TRBJ2-2; abundance: .; v_gene: TRBV7-4
CDR3nt: TGTGCCAGCAGCTTATCGGGGACTAGCGGCGTCCATGAGCAGTTCTTC; CDR3aa: CASSLSGTSGVHEQFF; d_gene: TRBD2; j_gene: TRBJ2-1; abundance: medium-sized; v_gene: TRBV11-3
CDR3nt: TGTGCCAGCAGCTTAGGCCCCTCAGGGGCTGGAAACACCATATATTTT; CDR3aa: CASSLGPSGAGNTIYF; d_gene: .; j_gene: TRBJ1-3; abundance: .; v_gene: TRBV11-3
CDR3nt: TGCGCCAGCAGCGAGGACAGGAACACCGGGGAGCTGTTTTTT; CDR3aa: CASSEDRNTGELFF; d_gene: .; j_gene: TRBJ2-2; abundance: .; v_gene: TRBV4-1